These T cell receptor beta chains were read from a single sample in a study of radiotherapy plus CTLA-4 blockade in lung cancer. The table came from immunoSEQ multiplex PCR; TCRdb's copy has only in-frame clones and leaves some out. Here the sample spans under 50,000 clones, approximately 79% being singletons. The specimen comprised peripheral blood, sampled from a patient treated with radiotherapy plus ipilimumab. These receptors originate from a human donor with non-small cell lung cancer that progressed on radiotherapy plus ipilimumab. The CDR3 runs from the conserved cysteine through the conserved F or W. Fields, in order: V gene, clone size, J gene, D gene, CDR3 protein, CDR3 DNA. The D gene is left open where the match is weak. Some rows have no size entry. The others give once, few or many, or a class for an expanded clone.

V gene: TRBV19; clone size: .; J gene: TRBJ1-2; D gene: TRBD1; CDR3 protein: CASRYRGDYGYTF; CDR3 DNA: TGTGCCAGTCGATACAGGGGAGATTATGGCTACACCTTC
V gene: TRBV4-1; clone size: once; J gene: TRBJ2-1; D gene: TRBD1; CDR3 protein: CASSQVARGISRGLYNEQFF; CDR3 DNA: TGCGCCAGCAGCCAAGTCGCCAGGGGGATATCACGGGGCCTCTACAATGAGCAGTTCTTC
V gene: TRBV5-4; clone size: .; J gene: TRBJ2-7; D gene: TRBD1; CDR3 protein: CASSTGQGVNEQYF; CDR3 DNA: TGTGCCAGCAGCACGGGACAGGGGGTGAACGAGCAGTACTTC
V gene: TRBV5-1; clone size: .; J gene: TRBJ2-7; D gene: TRBD2; CDR3 protein: CASTPFETGGNGQYF; CDR3 DNA: TGCGCCAGCACCCCCTTCGAGACGGGGGGAAATGGGCAGTACTTC
V gene: TRBV27; clone size: .; J gene: TRBJ1-5; D gene: TRBD1; CDR3 protein: CASRGTGGPPRQPQHF; CDR3 DNA: TGTGCCAGCAGAGGGACAGGGGGTCCCCCACGACAGCCCCAGCATTTT
V gene: TRBV2; clone size: .; J gene: TRBJ2-3; D gene: TRBD2; CDR3 protein: CASSNSGGASYF; CDR3 DNA: TGTGCCAGCAGTAATAGCGGGGGGGCCAGTTATTTT
V gene: TRBV10-3; clone size: once; J gene: TRBJ2-5; D gene: TRBD1; CDR3 protein: CAISARTGLQETQYF; CDR3 DNA: TGTGCCATCAGCGCCCGGACAGGGTTGCAAGAGACCCAGTACTTC
V gene: TRBV5-1; clone size: .; J gene: TRBJ1-4; D gene: TRBD1; CDR3 protein: CASSLGQGWEKLFF; CDR3 DNA: TGCGCCAGCAGCTTGGGACAGGGGTGGGAAAAACTGTTTTTT
V gene: TRBV5-5; clone size: .; J gene: TRBJ1-2; D gene: .; CDR3 protein: CASSTLPDTLYGYTF; CDR3 DNA: TGTGCCAGCAGCACCCTTCCGGACACTCTCTATGGCTACACCTTC
V gene: TRBV4-1; clone size: .; J gene: TRBJ2-5; D gene: TRBD2; CDR3 protein: CASSLTGGPRETQYF; CDR3 DNA: TGCGCCAGCAGCCTTACGGGGGGGCCGCGAGAGACCCAGTACTTC
V gene: TRBV4-2; clone size: .; J gene: TRBJ2-3; D gene: .; CDR3 protein: CASSQVSLASTDTQYF; CDR3 DNA: TGTGCCAGCAGCCAAGTCAGCCTAGCGAGCACAGATACGCAGTATTTT
V gene: TRBV19; clone size: .; J gene: TRBJ2-1; D gene: .; CDR3 protein: CASREDTSSYNEQFF; CDR3 DNA: TGTGCCAGTAGAGAGGACACGAGCTCCTACAATGAGCAGTTCTTC
V gene: TRBV6-4; clone size: .; J gene: TRBJ2-3; D gene: .; CDR3 protein: CASSDSQESTQYF; CDR3 DNA: TGTGCCAGCAGTGACTCTCAGGAATCTACGCAGTATTTT
V gene: TRBV10-3; clone size: few; J gene: TRBJ1-5; D gene: .; CDR3 protein: CAISGTENQPQHF; CDR3 DNA: TGTGCCATCAGTGGGACAGAGAATCAGCCCCAGCATTTT
V gene: TRBV7-3; clone size: .; J gene: TRBJ1-2; D gene: .; CDR3 protein: CASSAQVGAGGYTF; CDR3 DNA: TGTGCCAGCAGCGCCCAAGTGGGGGCGGGTGGCTACACCTTC
V gene: TRBV6-5; clone size: .; J gene: TRBJ2-1; D gene: .; CDR3 protein: CASSYSLARDEQFF; CDR3 DNA: TGTGCCAGCAGTTACAGTCTAGCTAGGGATGAGCAGTTCTTC
V gene: TRBV12-5; clone size: .; J gene: TRBJ1-5; D gene: .; CDR3 protein: CASGLSDSNQPQHF; CDR3 DNA: TGTGCTAGTGGCCTCAGTGATAGCAATCAGCCCCAGCATTTT
V gene: TRBV5-4; clone size: .; J gene: TRBJ1-3; D gene: TRBD1; CDR3 protein: CASSTGTGGNTIYF; CDR3 DNA: TGTGCCAGCAGCACGGGGACAGGCGGAAACACCATATATTTT
V gene: TRBV7-8; clone size: .; J gene: TRBJ1-5; D gene: TRBD1; CDR3 protein: CASSTTPGGSQPQHF; CDR3 DNA: TGTGCCAGCAGTACAACCCCAGGGGGAAGCCAGCCCCAGCATTTT
V gene: TRBV27; clone size: .; J gene: TRBJ1-1; D gene: .; CDR3 protein: CASSSGGGTEAFF; CDR3 DNA: TGTGCCAGCAGTTCTGGGGGGGGTACTGAAGCTTTCTTT
V gene: TRBV10-1; clone size: .; J gene: TRBJ2-7; D gene: TRBD2; CDR3 protein: CASSVGGPIAGRLSYEQYF; CDR3 DNA: TGCGCCAGCAGTGTAGGTGGCCCCATAGCGGGGCGATTATCCTACGAGCAGTACTTC
V gene: TRBV2; clone size: .; J gene: TRBJ1-2; D gene: TRBD1; CDR3 protein: CASSQGTGYGYTF; CDR3 DNA: TGTGCCAGCAGTCAGGGGACAGGCTATGGCTACACCTTC
V gene: TRBV5-6; clone size: .; J gene: TRBJ1-3; D gene: .; CDR3 protein: CASSFSATVGNTIYF; CDR3 DNA: TGTGCCAGCAGCTTCTCAGCCACAGTTGGAAACACCATATATTTT
V gene: TRBV6-1; clone size: .; J gene: TRBJ1-1; D gene: .; CDR3 protein: CASSEMAGTEAFF; CDR3 DNA: TGTGCCAGCAGTGAAATGGCAGGCACTGAAGCTTTCTTT
V gene: TRBV6-1; clone size: .; J gene: TRBJ2-2; D gene: TRBD1; CDR3 protein: CASSETGSRELFF; CDR3 DNA: TGTGCCAGCAGCGAGACAGGGTCTCGGGAGCTGTTTTTT
V gene: TRBV7-8; clone size: .; J gene: TRBJ1-3; D gene: TRBD1; CDR3 protein: CASSSQGEGVGNTIYF; CDR3 DNA: TGTGCCAGCAGTTCACAGGGGGAAGGGGTAGGAAACACCATATATTTT
V gene: TRBV7-9; clone size: .; J gene: TRBJ1-2; D gene: TRBD1; CDR3 protein: CASSLVSGQGATEGYTF; CDR3 DNA: TGTGCCAGCAGCTTAGTTTCGGGTCAGGGGGCAACGGAAGGCTACACCTTC
V gene: TRBV7-9; clone size: .; J gene: TRBJ2-5; D gene: TRBD2; CDR3 protein: CAGSASGAIKETQYF; CDR3 DNA: TGTGCAGGAAGCGCTAGCGGGGCTATAAAAGAGACCCAGTACTTC
V gene: TRBV5-6; clone size: .; J gene: TRBJ1-1; D gene: .; CDR3 protein: CASSSAGIVSEAFF; CDR3 DNA: TGTGCCAGCAGCTCAGCAGGGATAGTTAGTGAAGCTTTCTTT
V gene: TRBV7-9; clone size: .; J gene: TRBJ1-2; D gene: TRBD1; CDR3 protein: CASSLTGEANYGYTF; CDR3 DNA: TGTGCCAGCAGTCTGACAGGGGAAGCTAACTATGGCTACACCTTC
V gene: TRBV27; clone size: few; J gene: TRBJ1-2; D gene: TRBD1; CDR3 protein: CASSPRQGQATYYYGYTF; CDR3 DNA: TGTGCCAGCAGTCCCCGCCAGGGACAGGCTACATACTACTATGGCTACACCTTC
V gene: TRBV4-3; clone size: .; J gene: TRBJ2-3; D gene: TRBD2; CDR3 protein: CASSQEPAGMTDTQYF; CDR3 DNA: TGCGCCAGCAGCCAAGAGCCAGCGGGGATGACAGATACGCAGTATTTT
V gene: TRBV10-3; clone size: .; J gene: TRBJ2-1; D gene: TRBD2; CDR3 protein: CAISESTSGGAVNEQFF; CDR3 DNA: TGTGCCATCAGTGAGTCGACTAGCGGGGGGGCTGTCAATGAGCAGTTCTTC
V gene: TRBV4-2; clone size: once; J gene: TRBJ1-2; D gene: .; CDR3 protein: CASSQPDSSYGYTF; CDR3 DNA: TGTGCCAGCAGCCAACCCGACAGTTCCTATGGCTACACCTTC
V gene: TRBV11-1; clone size: .; J gene: TRBJ1-3; D gene: TRBD1; CDR3 protein: CASSLDRVSGNTIYF; CDR3 DNA: TGTGCCAGCAGCTTGGACAGGGTCTCTGGAAACACCATATATTTT
V gene: TRBV5-4; clone size: .; J gene: TRBJ1-4; D gene: .; CDR3 protein: CASSLATEVGEKLFF; CDR3 DNA: TGTGCCAGCAGCTTGGCGACAGAGGTGGGTGAAAAACTGTTTTTT
V gene: TRBV7-2; clone size: .; J gene: TRBJ1-5; D gene: TRBD1; CDR3 protein: CASSDRDRGNQPQHF; CDR3 DNA: TGTGCCAGCAGCGACCGGGACAGGGGCAATCAGCCCCAGCATTTT
V gene: TRBV5-1; clone size: .; J gene: TRBJ1-2; D gene: TRBD1; CDR3 protein: CASSLKSGGDGYTF; CDR3 DNA: TGCGCCAGCAGCTTGAAATCAGGGGGCGATGGCTACACCTTC
V gene: TRBV7-9; clone size: .; J gene: TRBJ2-7; D gene: .; CDR3 protein: CASSSDGGYEQYF; CDR3 DNA: TGTGCCAGCAGCTCAGACGGGGGCTACGAGCAGTACTTC
V gene: TRBV29-1; clone size: .; J gene: TRBJ1-2; D gene: .; CDR3 protein: CSVAGPYGYTF; CDR3 DNA: TGCAGCGTTGCCGGTCCCTATGGCTACACCTTC
V gene: TRBV11-2; clone size: few; J gene: TRBJ1-2; D gene: .; CDR3 protein: CASSLVPGWAYGYTF; CDR3 DNA: TGTGCCAGCAGCTTAGTGCCAGGGTGGGCCTATGGCTACACCTTC
V gene: TRBV7-2; clone size: .; J gene: TRBJ1-5; D gene: .; CDR3 protein: CASSLGEFPNQPQHF; CDR3 DNA: TGTGCCAGCAGCCTCGGTGAGTTCCCAAATCAGCCCCAGCATTTT
V gene: TRBV11-2; clone size: .; J gene: TRBJ1-1; D gene: .; CDR3 protein: CASSLEATEAFF; CDR3 DNA: TGTGCCAGCAGCTTAGAAGCCACTGAAGCTTTCTTT